Presented here are 21 T cell receptor beta chains from one specimen sequenced in a study of blood T cell repertoires in COVID-19. Data came from immunoSEQ multiplex PCR; TCRdb stores just in-frame clones and leaves some out. The sample contains about 140,000 clones, 80% to 90% of which appear only once. The sequencing input was peripheral blood. The receptors originated from a man aged 60-69 years with active or convalescent COVID-19.

The genes are TRBV25-1 and TRBJ2-7; weak D call: TRBD2 (6 bases). V lost 10 bases to trimming and J lost 6 bases, with 13 bases between them. The germline V gene encodes CDR1 MGHDK and CDR2 SYGVNS. The CDR3 length is 11 residues. The CDR3: CATTGVLEQYF. The CDR3 region has the DNA TGTGCCACCACGGGGGTGCTCGAGCAGTACTTC.

The chain is built from TRBV6-6 and TRBJ2-2, with a weak D call TRBD1 (5 bases). V lost 7 bases, J lost 3 bases, and 9 bases lay in between. Germline loops: CDR1 MNHNY, CDR2 SVGAGI (reference sequence). CDR3 length equals 13 residues. The CDR3 DNA sequence: TGTGCCAGCAAGACGACAGACACCGGGGAGCTGTTTTTT. Protein sequence: CASKTTDTGELFF.

The chain recombines TRBV28 with TRBJ1-1; the match to TRBD1 covers 11 bases. The V and J ends lost 4 bases and 3 bases, in that order; junction bases with no gene match: 16. From germline, CDR1 is MDHEN and CDR2 SYDVKM. This CDR3 has 19 amino acids. Here the CDR3 DNA reads TGTGCCAGCAGTTGGTTGGACAGGGGGCGAGTTTTCATCCACACTGAAGCTTTCTTT. Amino acid sequence: CASSWLDRGRVFIHTEAFF.

This CDR3 reads CASSHGTGGMQYF. The CDR3 DNA reads TGTGCCAGCAGTCACGGGACAGGAGGAATGCAGTACTTC. The rearrangement uses TRBV6-5 and TRBJ2-7; 8 bases match TRBD1. From germline, CDR1 is MNHEY and CDR2 SVGAGI. The V segment lost 5 bases and the J segment 9 bases; nucleotides outside the gene matches: 9. The CDR3 sequence is 13 residues long.

The J gene is TRBJ1-6, the V gene TRBV19, with D possibly matching TRBD1 (6 bases). Germline assignment: CDR1 LNHDA and CDR2 SQIVND (reference sequence). The CDR3 extends over 14 amino acids. V gave up 3 bases and J gave up 7 bases, with 10 bases separating them. The CDR3 is CASSIRTDNSPLHF. CDR3 DNA sequence: TGTGCCAGTAGTATCAGGACAGACAATTCACCCCTCCACTTT. Full variable domain (rest looked up from reference TRBV19 and TRBJ1-6): DGGITQSPKYLFRKEGQNVTLSCEQNLNHDAMYWYRQDPGQGLRLIYYSQIVNDFQKGDIAEGYSVSREKKESFPLTVTSAQKNPTAFYLCASSIRTDNSPLHFGNGTRLTVT.

The J gene is TRBJ2-7, the V gene TRBV6-2 or TRBV6-3; D uncertain. CDR3 length: 13 amino acids. Germline V gene sequence: CDR1 MNHEY, CDR2 SVGEGT. V shed 0 bases and J shed 6 bases, with 9 bases lying between them. CDR3 DNA sequence: TGTGCCAGCAGTTACTCCGTCCCGGGCGAGCAGTACTTC. Translating gives CASSYSVPGEQYF.

The chain is built from TRBV28 and TRBJ1-2; no clear D gene. The V end was cut by 5 bases, the J end by 7 bases, with 8 bases between. Germline assignment: CDR1 MDHEN and CDR2 SYDVKM. This CDR3 has 11 amino acids. Here the CDR3 DNA reads TGTGCCAGCAGTCTAAGCGGTGGCTACACCTTC. It encodes CASSLSGGYTF.

This clone was detected only once. The chain has TRBV5-1 and TRBJ2-2, with 9 bases lining up with TRBD2. After removal of 5 bases from V and 5 bases from J, the junction contained 10 bases not matched to a gene. In germline, CDR1 is SGHRS, CDR2 YFSETQ. The CDR3 extends over 16 amino acids. CDR3 DNA sequence: TGCGCCAGCAGGGGAATAGCGGGAGCGGAAACCGGGGAGCTGTTTTTT. Amino acids: CASRGIAGAETGELFF.

This chain joins TRBV5-5 and TRBJ1-2; 7 positions agree with TRBD1. Trimming at V came to 0 bases and at J to 2 bases, leaving 4 bases not matched to a gene. The CDR3 covers 15 residues. Germline lookup yields CDR1 SGHKS and CDR2 YYEKEE (reference sequence). The DNA of the CDR3 is TGTGCCAGCAGCTTGGGCCTGACAGGGAACTATGGCTACACCTTC. This codes for CASSLGLTGNYGYTF.

V gene TRBV7-9 combines with J gene TRBJ2-7; D unresolved. Germline V gene data show CDR1 as SEHNR and CDR2 as FQNEAQ (reference sequence). The CDR3 is made up of 13 amino acids. Trimming cost V 2 bases and J 2 bases, with 7 bases left between them. This CDR3 is CASSLPTAYEQYF. The DNA of the CDR3 is TGTGCCAGCAGCTTACCCACTGCCTACGAGCAGTACTTC.

This chain joins TRBV9 and TRBJ2-7, with 9 bases aligning to TRBD1. In germline, CDR1 is SGDLS, CDR2 YYNGEE. This CDR3 spans 14 amino acids. V shed 4 bases, J shed 2 bases, and the junction held 4 bases outside the gene matches. CDR3 nucleotide sequence: TGTGCCAGCAGCCCAGGGACAGGGACCTACGAGCAGTACTTC. Translation gives CASSPGTGTYEQYF.

This clone occurred once. The V gene is TRBV6-1, the J gene TRBJ2-5; TRBD1 aligns across 7 bases. This CDR3 is 17 amino acids long. Trimming removed 2 bases from V and 5 bases from J; junction bases left unmatched: 14. The germline V gene has CDR1 MNHNS and CDR2 SASEGT. CDR3: CASSETMRGGAGETQYF. CDR3 coding DNA: TGTGCCAGCAGTGAAACAATGAGAGGGGGCGCGGGTGAGACCCAGTACTTC.

The chain joins TRBV30 to TRBJ2-5, with TRBD2 matching over 15 bases. J lost 5 bases, V lost 0 bases, and 4 bases had no gene match. Germline-derived CDR1 and CDR2 are GTSNPN and SVGIG (reference sequence). CDR3 size: 16 residues. The CDR3 region is CAWSVLGTSGRETQYF. DNA of the CDR3: TGTGCCTGGAGTGTACTCGGGACTAGCGGGAGGGAGACCCAGTACTTC. Full variable domain (remainder filled in from reference TRBV30 and TRBJ2-5): SQTIHQWPATLVQPVGSPLSLECTVEGTSNPNLYWYRQAAGRGLQLLFYSVGIGQISSEVPQNLSASRPQDRQFILSSKKLLLSDSGFYLCAWSVLGTSGRETQYFGPGTRLLVL.

This clone was seen more than once but under ten times. V is TRBV7-3 and J is TRBJ1-6; TRBD1 is a possible D gene (5 bases). Germline CDR1 SGHTA, CDR2 FQGTGA. Trimming left V 6 bases short and J 10 bases short, with 16 bases between. The CDR3 has 14 residues. The CDR3 loop reads CASSQDPGKSPLHF. The DNA for the CDR3 is TGTGCCAGCAGTCAAGACCCAGGGAAATCACCCCTCCACTTT.

The V gene is TRBV10-3, the J gene TRBJ2-1; D is perhaps TRBD2 (5 bases). The CDR3 runs to 16 residues. Germline lookup yields CDR1 ENHRY and CDR2 SYGVKD. V gave up 1 base and J gave up 5 bases, with 15 bases separating them. CDR3 nucleotide sequence: TGTGCCATCAGTGAGTTGTCCAGCGGATCGGACAATGAGCAGTTCTTC. Translating gives CAISELSSGSDNEQFF.

This chain connects TRBV24-1 to TRBJ2-1; 10 positions agree with TRBD2. The CDR3 loop spans 18 amino acids. J gave up 7 bases and V 5 bases, and 16 bases lay outside the gene matches. Germline lookup yields CDR1 KGHDR and CDR2 SFDVKD. For the CDR3, the DNA is TGTGCCACCAGTGCCCTTGGAGCAGGAGCGGGAGGGCCGAATGAGCAGTTCTTC. Protein product: CATSALGAGAGGPNEQFF.

The chain couples TRBV11-3 to TRBJ2-6; TRBD1 might be the D (6 bases). This CDR3 region has 18 residues. Per the germline V gene, CDR1 is SGHNT and CDR2 is YENEEA. V was pared by 1 base and J by 4 bases, with 17 bases between. This chain's CDR3 is CASSLGPGQGTGANVLTF. CDR3 DNA: TGTGCCAGCAGCTTAGGCCCAGGGCAGGGGACGGGGGCCAACGTCCTGACTTTC.

A single count supports this clone. DNA for the CDR3: TGTGCCCAGCAAGGCGGGAGGGCCTCCTACAATGAGCAGTTCTTC. It encodes CAQQGGRASYNEQFF. The gene calls are TRBV30 and TRBJ2-1; 9 bases line up with TRBD2. This CDR3 contains 15 residues. V lost 8 bases, J lost 0 bases, and 8 bases stayed unmatched. Germline V gene sequence: CDR1 GTSNPN, CDR2 SVGIG (reference sequence).

The chain combines TRBV6-1 with TRBJ2-1, with D maybe TRBD2 (6 bases). The CDR3 consists of 16 residues. V gave up 4 bases and J gave up 6 bases, with 19 bases separating them. The germline CDR1 and CDR2 sequences are MNHNS and SASEGT. CDR3 protein: CASSGREASWGNEQFF. The CDR3 bases are TGTGCCAGCAGTGGCAGGGAGGCTAGCTGGGGCAATGAGCAGTTCTTC.

The chain uses TRBV6-5 and TRBJ2-2; 9 bases are shared with TRBD1. The CDR3 runs 15 residues. The germline V gene encodes CDR1 MNHEY and CDR2 SVGAGI. Trimming removed 7 bases from V and 0 bases from J; junction bases left unmatched: 3. The CDR3 coding sequence is TGTGCCAGCAAGGGGGACAGGGCGAACACCGGGGAGCTGTTTTTT. It yields the protein CASKGDRANTGELFF.

V gene TRBV14 combines with J gene TRBJ2-3, with D possibly being TRBD2 (5 bases). The germline V gene encodes CDR1 SGHDN and CDR2 FVKESK. The germline V and J ends were trimmed by 1 base and 4 bases, with 9 bases remaining between them. The CDR3 is 14 amino acids. CDR3 in DNA: TGTGCCAGCAGCCAAGGGGGAGTACCAGATACGCAGTATTTT. Translation gives CASSQGGVPDTQYF.